This TCR beta chain came from a study of neurological immune-mediated disorders. Specified time point: longitudinal time-point 2. This clonotype was recorded many times. No antigen is known for it. The CDR3 has 16 amino acids. Germline V gene data show CDR1 as SGHRS and CDR2 as YFSETQ. The J segment lost 5 bases and the V segment lost 2 bases, leaving 9 bases of the junction unmatched. Whole-study findings and limits: Phylogenetic grouping assigned the repertoires of 18 of 34 multiple sclerosis patients to a single cluster of related CDR3 sequences. This cluster may be a repertoire-level signature. The most TCR clonal expansion was seen in HTLV-1-associated myelopathy, and the least was seen in multiple sclerosis, which fell below healthy controls.

5'RACE with 10-nucleotide random UMIs produced the cDNA. The output of every sequencing run exceeded 190 million TCR-beta sequences, derived from 15-18 subjects. MiXCR, applied by TCRdb to the 5' RACE reads, yields one record per CDR3 protein. In the table there are tens of thousands of distinct CDR3 sequences, 5.8% of which are singletons. This TCR came from an older woman with multiple sclerosis. This rearrangement joins TRBV5-1 to TRBJ1-2; 10 bases fit TRBD1. Material: PBMCs. The CDR3 sequence: CASSFSWDRGQYGYTF. In DNA form, the CDR3 reads TGCGCCAGCAGCTTTTCATGGGACAGGGGACAGTATGGCTACACCTTC.